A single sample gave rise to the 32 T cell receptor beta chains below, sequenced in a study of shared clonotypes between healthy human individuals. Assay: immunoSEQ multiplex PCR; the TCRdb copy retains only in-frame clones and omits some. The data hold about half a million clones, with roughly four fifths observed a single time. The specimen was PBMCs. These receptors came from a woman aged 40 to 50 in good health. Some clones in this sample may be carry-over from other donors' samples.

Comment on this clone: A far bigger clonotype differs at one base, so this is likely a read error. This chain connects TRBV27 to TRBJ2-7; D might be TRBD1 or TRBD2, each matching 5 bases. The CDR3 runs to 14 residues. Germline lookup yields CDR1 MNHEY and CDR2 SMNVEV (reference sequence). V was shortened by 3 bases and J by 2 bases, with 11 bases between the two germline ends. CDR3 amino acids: CASSFQRGAYEQYF. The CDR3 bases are TGTGCCAGCAGTTTCCAGAGAGGGGCCTACGAGCAGTACTTC.

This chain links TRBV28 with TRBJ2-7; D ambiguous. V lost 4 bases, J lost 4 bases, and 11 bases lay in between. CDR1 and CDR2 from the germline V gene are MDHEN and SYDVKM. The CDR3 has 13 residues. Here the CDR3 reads CASSSLPRYEQYF. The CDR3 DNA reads TGTGCCAGCAGTTCCCTACCCCGGTACGAGCAGTACTTC.

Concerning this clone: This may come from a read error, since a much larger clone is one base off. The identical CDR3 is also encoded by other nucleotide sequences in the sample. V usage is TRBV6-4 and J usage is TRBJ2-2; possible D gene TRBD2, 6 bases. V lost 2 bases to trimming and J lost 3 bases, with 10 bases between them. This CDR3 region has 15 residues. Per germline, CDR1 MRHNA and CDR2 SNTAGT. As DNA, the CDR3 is TGTGCCAGCAGTGACGGATCGGGAGACACCGGGGAGCTGTTTTTT. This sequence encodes CASSDGSGDTGELFF.

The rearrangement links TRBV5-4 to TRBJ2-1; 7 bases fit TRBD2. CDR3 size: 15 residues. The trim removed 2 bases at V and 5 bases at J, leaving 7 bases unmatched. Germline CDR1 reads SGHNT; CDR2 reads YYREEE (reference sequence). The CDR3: CASSFVLAVNNEQFF. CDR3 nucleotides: TGTGCCAGCAGCTTTGTTCTAGCGGTTAACAATGAGCAGTTCTTC.

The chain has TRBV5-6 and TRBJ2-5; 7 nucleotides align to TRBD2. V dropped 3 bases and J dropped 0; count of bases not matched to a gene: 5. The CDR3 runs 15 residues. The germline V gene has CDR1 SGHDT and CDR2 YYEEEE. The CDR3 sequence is CASSSGLGYQETQYF. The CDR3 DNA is TGTGCCAGCAGCTCCGGACTAGGGTACCAAGAGACCCAGTACTTC.

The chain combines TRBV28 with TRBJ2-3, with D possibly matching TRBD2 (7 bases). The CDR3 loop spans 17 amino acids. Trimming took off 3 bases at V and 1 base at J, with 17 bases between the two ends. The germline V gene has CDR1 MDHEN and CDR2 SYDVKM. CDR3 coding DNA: TGTGCCAGCAGTTTGCTTCGGTGGGAGGGGGGCACAGATACGCAGTATTTT. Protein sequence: CASSLLRWEGGTDTQYF.

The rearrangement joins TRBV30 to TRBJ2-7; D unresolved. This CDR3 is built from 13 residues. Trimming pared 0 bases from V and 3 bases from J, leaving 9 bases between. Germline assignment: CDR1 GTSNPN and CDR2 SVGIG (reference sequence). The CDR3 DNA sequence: TGTGCCTGGAGTGTCCAAATCAACTACGAGCAGTACTTC. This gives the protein CAWSVQINYEQYF. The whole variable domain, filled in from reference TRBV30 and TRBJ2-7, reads SQTIHQWPATLVQPVGSPLSLECTVEGTSNPNLYWYRQAAGRGLQLLFYSVGIGQISSEVPQNLSASRPQDRQFILSSKKLLLSDSGFYLCAWSVQINYEQYFGPGTRLTVT.

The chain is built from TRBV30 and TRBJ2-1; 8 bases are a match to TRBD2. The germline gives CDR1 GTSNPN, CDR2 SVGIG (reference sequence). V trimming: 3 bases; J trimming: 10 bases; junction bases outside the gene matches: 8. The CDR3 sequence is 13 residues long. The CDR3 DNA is TGTGCCTGGAGCCTCGGACTAGCAGGCGAGCAGTTCTTC. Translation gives CAWSLGLAGEQFF.

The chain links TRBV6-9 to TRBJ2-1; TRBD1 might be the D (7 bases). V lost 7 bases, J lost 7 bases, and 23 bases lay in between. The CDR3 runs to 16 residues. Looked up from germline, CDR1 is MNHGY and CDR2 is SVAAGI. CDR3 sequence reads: CASTTAGVPGGNEQFF. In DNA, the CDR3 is TGTGCCAGCACCACAGCGGGCGTCCCAGGGGGGAATGAGCAGTTCTTC.

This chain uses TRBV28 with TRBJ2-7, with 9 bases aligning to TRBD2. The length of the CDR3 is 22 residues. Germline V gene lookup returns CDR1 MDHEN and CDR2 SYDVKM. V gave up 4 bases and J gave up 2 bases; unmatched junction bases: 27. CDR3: CASSSTYASDRAGGQDPYEQYF. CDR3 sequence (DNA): TGTGCCAGCAGTTCCACCTATGCCTCGGACAGAGCGGGAGGCCAGGACCCCTACGAGCAGTACTTC.

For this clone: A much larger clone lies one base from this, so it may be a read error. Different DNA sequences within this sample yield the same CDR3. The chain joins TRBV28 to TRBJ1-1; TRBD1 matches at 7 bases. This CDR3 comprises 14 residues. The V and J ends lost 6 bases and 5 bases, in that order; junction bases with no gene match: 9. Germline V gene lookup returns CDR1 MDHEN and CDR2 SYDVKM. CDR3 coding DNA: TGTGCCAGCAGAGCGGGACAGAGGGATACTGAAGCTTTCTTT. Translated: CASRAGQRDTEAFF.

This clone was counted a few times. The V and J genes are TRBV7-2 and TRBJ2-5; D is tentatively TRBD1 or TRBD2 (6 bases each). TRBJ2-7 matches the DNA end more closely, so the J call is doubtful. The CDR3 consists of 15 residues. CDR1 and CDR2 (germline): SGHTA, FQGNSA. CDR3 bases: TGTGCCAGCAGCCGTGAGGGGGGAGGCCCCTACGAGCAGTACTTC. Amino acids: CASSREGGGPYEQYF.

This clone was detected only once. CDR3 loop: CASSFQGVYGYTF. Here the CDR3 DNA reads TGTGCCAGCAGCTTTCAGGGGGTCTATGGCTACACCTTC. The gene calls are TRBV5-4 and TRBJ1-2; 7 bases agree with TRBD1. With 2 bases clipped from V and 4 bases from J, the junction kept 2 bases outside the gene matches. This CDR3 is built from 13 residues. CDR1 and CDR2 from the germline V gene are SGHNT and YYREEE (reference sequence).

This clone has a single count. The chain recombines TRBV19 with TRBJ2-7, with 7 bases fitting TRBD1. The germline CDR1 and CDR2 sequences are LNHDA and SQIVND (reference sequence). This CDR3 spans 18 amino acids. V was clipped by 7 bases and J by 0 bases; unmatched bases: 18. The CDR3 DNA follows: TGTGCCAGTACCAAACAATTGGGACAGCGTTTAAGCTCCTACGAGCAGTACTTC. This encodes CASTKQLGQRLSSYEQYF.

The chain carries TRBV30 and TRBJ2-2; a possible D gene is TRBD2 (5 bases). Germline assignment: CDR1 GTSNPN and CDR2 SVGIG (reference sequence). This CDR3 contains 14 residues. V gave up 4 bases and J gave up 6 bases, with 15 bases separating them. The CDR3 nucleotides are TGTGCCTGGAATGAGGCGGGTTTGGCCGGGGAGCTGTTTTTT. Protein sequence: CAWNEAGLAGELFF. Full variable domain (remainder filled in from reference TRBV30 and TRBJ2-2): SQTIHQWPATLVQPVGSPLSLECTVEGTSNPNLYWYRQAAGRGLQLLFYSVGIGQISSEVPQNLSASRPQDRQFILSSKKLLLSDSGFYLCAWNEAGLAGELFFGEGSRLTVL.

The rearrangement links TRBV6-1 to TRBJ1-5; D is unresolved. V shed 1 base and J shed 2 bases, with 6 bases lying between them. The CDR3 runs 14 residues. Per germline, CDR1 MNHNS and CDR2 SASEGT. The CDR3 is CASSEVLGNQPQHF. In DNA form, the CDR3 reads TGTGCCAGCAGTGAAGTTTTGGGCAATCAGCCCCAGCATTTT.

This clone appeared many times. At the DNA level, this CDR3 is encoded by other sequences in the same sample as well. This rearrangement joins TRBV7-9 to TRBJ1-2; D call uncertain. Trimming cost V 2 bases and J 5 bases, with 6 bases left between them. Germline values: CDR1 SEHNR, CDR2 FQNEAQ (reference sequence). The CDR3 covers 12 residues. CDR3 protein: CASSLLEYGYTF. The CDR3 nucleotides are TGTGCCAGCAGCTTATTAGAATATGGCTACACCTTC.

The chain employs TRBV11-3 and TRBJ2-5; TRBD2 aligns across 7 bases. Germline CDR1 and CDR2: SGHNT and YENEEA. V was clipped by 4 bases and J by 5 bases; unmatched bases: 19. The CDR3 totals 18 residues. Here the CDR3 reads CASSSPRGRGRVKETQYF. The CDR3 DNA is TGTGCCAGCAGCTCCCCCCGGGGTCGTGGGAGGGTGAAGGAGACCCAGTACTTC.

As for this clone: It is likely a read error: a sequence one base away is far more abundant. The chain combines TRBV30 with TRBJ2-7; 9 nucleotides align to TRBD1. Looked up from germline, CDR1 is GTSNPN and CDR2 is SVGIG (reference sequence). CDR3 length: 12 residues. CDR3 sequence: CAGAGTGLEQHF. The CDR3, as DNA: TGTGCCGGGGCTGGGACAGGGTTGGAGCAGCACTTC.

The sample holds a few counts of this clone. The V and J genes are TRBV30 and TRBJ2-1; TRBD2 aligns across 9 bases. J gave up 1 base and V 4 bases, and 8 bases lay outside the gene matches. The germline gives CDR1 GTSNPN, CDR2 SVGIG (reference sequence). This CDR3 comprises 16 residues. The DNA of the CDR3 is TGTGCCTGGAAGCAAGCGGGAGGCCCTTCCTACAATGAGCAGTTCTTC. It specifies CAWKQAGGPSYNEQFF.

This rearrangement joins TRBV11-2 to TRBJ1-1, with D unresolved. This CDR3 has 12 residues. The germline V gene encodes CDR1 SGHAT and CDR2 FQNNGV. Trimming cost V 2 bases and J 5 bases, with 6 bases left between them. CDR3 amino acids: CASSLSRTEAFF. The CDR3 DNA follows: TGTGCCAGCAGCTTAAGCAGAACTGAAGCTTTCTTT.

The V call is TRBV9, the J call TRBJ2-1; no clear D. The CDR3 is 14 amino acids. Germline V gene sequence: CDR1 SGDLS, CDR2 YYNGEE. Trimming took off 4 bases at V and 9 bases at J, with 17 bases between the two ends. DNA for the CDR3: TGTGCCAGCAGCCCTCGTTTCGGCATTGGTGAGCAGTTCTTC. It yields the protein CASSPRFGIGEQFF. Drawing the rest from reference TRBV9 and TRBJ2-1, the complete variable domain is DSGVTQTPKHLITATGQRVTLRCSPRSGDLSVYWYQQSLDQGLQFLIQYYNGEERAKGNILERFSAQQFPDLHSELNLSSLELGDSALYFCASSPRFGIGEQFFGPGTRLTVL.

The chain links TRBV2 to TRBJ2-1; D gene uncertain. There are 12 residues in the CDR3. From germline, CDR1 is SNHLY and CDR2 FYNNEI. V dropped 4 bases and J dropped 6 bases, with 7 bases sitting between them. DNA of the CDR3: TGTGCCAGCAGTGGCGACCTCAATGAGCAGTTCTTC. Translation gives CASSGDLNEQFF.

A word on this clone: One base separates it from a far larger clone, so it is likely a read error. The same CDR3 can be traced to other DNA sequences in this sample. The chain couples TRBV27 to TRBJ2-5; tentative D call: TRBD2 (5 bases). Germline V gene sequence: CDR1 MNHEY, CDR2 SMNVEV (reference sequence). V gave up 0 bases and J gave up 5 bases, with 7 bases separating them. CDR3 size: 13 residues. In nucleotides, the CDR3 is TGTGCCAGCAGTTTATCGGAGGAGGAGACCCAGTACTTC. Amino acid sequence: CASSLSEEETQYF.

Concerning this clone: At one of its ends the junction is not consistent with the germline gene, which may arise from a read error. CDR3 amino acids: CDSSAAGNTIYF. The CDR3 DNA reads as TGTGACAGCAGCGCAGCTGGAAACACCATATATTTT. J is TRBJ1-3 and V is TRBV7-8; D is unclear. The CDR3 totals 12 residues. The germline gives CDR1 SGHVS, CDR2 FQNEAQ.

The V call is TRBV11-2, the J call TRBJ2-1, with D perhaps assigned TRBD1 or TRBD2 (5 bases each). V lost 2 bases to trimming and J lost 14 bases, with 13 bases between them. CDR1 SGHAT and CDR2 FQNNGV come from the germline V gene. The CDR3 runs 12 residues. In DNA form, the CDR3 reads TGTGCCAGCAGCTTAAAGGGGACCACCAAGTTCTTC. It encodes CASSLKGTTKFF.

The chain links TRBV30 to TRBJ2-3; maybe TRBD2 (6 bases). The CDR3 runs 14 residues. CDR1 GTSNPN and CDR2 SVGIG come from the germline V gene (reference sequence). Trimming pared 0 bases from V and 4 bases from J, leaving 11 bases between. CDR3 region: CAWSVGGGADTQYF. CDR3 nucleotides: TGTGCCTGGAGTGTGGGGGGAGGTGCAGATACGCAGTATTTT.

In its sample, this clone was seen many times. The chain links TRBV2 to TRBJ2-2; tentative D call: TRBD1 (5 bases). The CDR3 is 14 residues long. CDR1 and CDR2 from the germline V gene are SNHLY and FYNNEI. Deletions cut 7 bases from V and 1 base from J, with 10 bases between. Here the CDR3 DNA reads TGTGCCAGCAACCCTCAGGGGAACACCGGGGAGCTGTTTTTT. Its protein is CASNPQGNTGELFF.

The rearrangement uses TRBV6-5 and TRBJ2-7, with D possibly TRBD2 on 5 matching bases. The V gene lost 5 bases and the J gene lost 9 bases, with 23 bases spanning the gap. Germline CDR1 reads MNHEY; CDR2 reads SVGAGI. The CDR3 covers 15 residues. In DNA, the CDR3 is TGTGCCAGCAGTAACACCCAAGGACTCCGCGGAGGGCAGTACTTC. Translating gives CASSNTQGLRGGQYF.

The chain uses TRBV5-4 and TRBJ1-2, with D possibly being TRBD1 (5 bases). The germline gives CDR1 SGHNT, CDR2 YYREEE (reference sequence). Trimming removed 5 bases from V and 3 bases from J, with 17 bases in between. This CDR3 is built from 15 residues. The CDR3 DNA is TGTGCCAGCAGACCACCGGGACTCCCTTACTATGGCTACACCTTC. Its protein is CASRPPGLPYYGYTF. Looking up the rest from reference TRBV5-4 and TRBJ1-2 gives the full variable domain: ETGVTQSPTHLIKTRGQQVTLRCSSQSGHNTVSWYQQALGQGPQFIFQYYREEENGRGNFPPRFSGLQFPNYSSELNVNALELDDSALYLCASRPPGLPYYGYTFGSGTRLTVV.

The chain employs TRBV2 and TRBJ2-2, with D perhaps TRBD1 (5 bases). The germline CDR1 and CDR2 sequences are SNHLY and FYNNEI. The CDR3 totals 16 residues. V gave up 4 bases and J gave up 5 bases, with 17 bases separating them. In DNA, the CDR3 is TGTGCCAGCAGTGGATTTTCAGGGAAATGGACCGGGGAGCTGTTTTTT. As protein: CASSGFSGKWTGELFF.

CDR3 sequence (DNA): TGTGCCAGCAGCTGGGGGACTAGCAGCCCCTACGAGCAGTACTTC. Amino acids: CASSWGTSSPYEQYF. The J gene is TRBJ2-7, the V gene TRBV7-2; 9 nucleotides match TRBD2. The ends lost 4 bases at V and 2 bases at J; junction bases unmatched: 6. The CDR3 sequence is 15 residues long. CDR1 and CDR2 from the germline V gene are SGHTA and FQGNSA.